This paragraph reports one TCR beta chain. The record originates from a study of blood T cell repertoires in COVID-19. About the research overall: Sites across the United States, Italy and Spain contributed samples from acute and convalescent COVID-19. From T cells, B-cell-depleted T cells, or PBMCs came the material, which was cDNA or gDNA.

Original analysis: By means of reference gene primer amplification, nucleated cell counts were estimated. Sequencing used immunoSEQ multiplex PCR; TCRdb keeps in-frame clones, though not all of them. The DNA gave D and trimming, while V, J and clone size come from that table. The sample has about 410,000 clones, 86% seen once. Germline-derived CDR1 and CDR2 are MNHEY and SMNVEV (reference sequence). V lost 5 bases to trimming and J lost 1 base; unmatched junction nucleotides: 3. The CDR3 contains 14 residues. V usage is TRBV27 and J usage is TRBJ2-7; 9 bases line up with TRBD2. The receptor was derived from a woman in her twenties or thirties with active or convalescent COVID-19. The sequenced material came from peripheral blood. This CDR3 is CASSLAGKSYEQYF. CDR3 coding DNA: TGTGCCAGCAGTCTAGCGGGGAAGTCCTACGAGCAGTACTTC.